This entry lists 12 T cell receptor beta chains sequenced from one sample in a study of T-cell reconstitution after alpha-beta-depleted transplantation in children. A TCRbeta library incorporating unique molecular identifiers was prepared. TCRdb itself ran the PCR reads through MiXCR, one entry per CDR3 protein. Among a few hundred thousand distinct CDR3 sequences listed, about 25% were seen once. The sequenced sample was PBMCs, obtained before TCRalphabeta/CD19-depleted stem cell transplant. These receptors were taken from a girl aged 2-10 years with Fanconi anemia, due to receive a stem cell transplant.

This chain joins TRBV10-3 and TRBJ1-4, with 10 bases aligning to TRBD1. The V gene end was trimmed by 8 bases and the J gene end by 4 bases; junction bases not matched to a gene: 1. The CDR3 consists of 13 residues. CDR1 and CDR2 (germline): ENHRY, SYGVKD. The CDR3: CAIGTGVNEKLFF. CDR3 DNA sequence: TGTGCCATCGGGACAGGGGTTAATGAAAAACTGTTTTTT.

This clonotype showed up many times. The rearrangement joins TRBV20-1 to TRBJ2-7, with D perhaps matching TRBD2 (5 bases). CDR3 length: 15 residues. V gave up 5 bases and J gave up 0 bases, with 17 bases separating them. Per germline, CDR1 DFQATT and CDR2 SNEGSKA (reference sequence). The CDR3 sequence: CSAPTSSQTSYEQYF. CDR3 nucleotide sequence: TGCAGTGCTCCGACTTCTAGCCAAACCTCCTACGAGCAGTACTTC.

This clonotype was seen at least ten times. This chain uses TRBV18 with TRBJ2-1, with 11 bases that match TRBD2. V shed 3 bases and J 3 bases; nucleotides not matched to a gene: 4. Germline V CDR1 and CDR2: KGHSH, LQKENI. CDR3 length: 16 residues. CDR3 amino acids: CASSPLAGGHYNEQFF. Here the CDR3 DNA reads TGTGCCAGCTCACCGCTAGCGGGAGGCCACTACAATGAGCAGTTCTTC. Drawing the rest from reference TRBV18 and TRBJ2-1, the complete variable domain is NAGVMQNPRHLVRRRGQEARLRCSPMKGHSHVYWYRQLPEEGLKFMVYLQKENIIDESGMPKERFSAEFPKEGPSILRIQQVVRGDSAAYFCASSPLAGGHYNEQFFGPGTRLTVL.

The sample holds many counts of this clonotype. This chain connects TRBV13 to TRBJ2-6; D unclear. V dropped 6 bases and J dropped 0 bases, with 3 bases sitting between them. The germline V gene encodes CDR1 PRHDT and CDR2 FYEKMQ (reference sequence). The CDR3 length is 13 residues. The CDR3 spells CASSTSGANVLTF. DNA for the CDR3: TGTGCCAGCAGTACCTCTGGGGCCAACGTCCTGACTTTC. The variable domain in full, completed from reference TRBV13 and TRBJ2-6, reads AAGVIQSPRHLIKEKRETATLKCYPIPRHDTVYWYQQGPGQDPQFLISFYEKMQSDKGSIPDRFSAQQFSDYHSELNMSSLELGDSALYFCASSTSGANVLTFGAGSRLTVL.

In this sample, this clonotype turned up many times. This rearrangement joins TRBV15 to TRBJ2-1; TRBD1 is a possible D gene (5 bases). The CDR3 is made up of 14 amino acids. Trimming took off 1 base at V and 5 bases at J, with 9 bases between the two ends. Germline CDR1 LNHNV, CDR2 YYDKDF (reference sequence). CDR3 bases: TGTGCCACCAGCAGAGGACAGCCAGACAATGAGCAGTTCTTC. Translating it yields CATSRGQPDNEQFF.

The V call is TRBV20-1, the J call TRBJ2-7; D ambiguous. The CDR3 contains 13 residues. The V end was cut by 2 bases, the J end by 3 bases, with 11 bases between. Germline CDR1 reads DFQATT; CDR2 reads SNEGSKA (reference sequence). The CDR3 sequence: CSARTGLFYEQYF. The CDR3 bases are TGCAGTGCTAGAACGGGTTTGTTCTACGAGCAGTACTTC.

The table lists this clonotype with many counts. The V and J genes are TRBV12-3 or TRBV12-4 and TRBJ2-5; no definite D call. The CDR3 has 13 amino acids. Trimming took 0 bases from V and 2 from J, leaving 4 bases between them. The CDR3 is CASSLAEQETQYF. DNA for the CDR3: TGTGCCAGCAGTTTAGCGGAACAAGAGACCCAGTACTTC.

This clonotype was seen many times. The chain recombines TRBV15 with TRBJ2-5, with D perhaps matching TRBD1 or TRBD2 (6 bases each). This CDR3 contains 15 residues. V was trimmed by 0 bases and J by 6 bases, leaving 14 bases between them. CDR1 and CDR2 (germline): LNHNV, YYDKDF (reference sequence). CDR3: CATSRDVGGQKTQYF. For the CDR3, the DNA is TGTGCCACCAGCAGAGATGTGGGGGGCCAGAAGACCCAGTACTTC.

This clonotype was counted ten times or more. The chain joins TRBV9 to TRBJ2-7; a possible D gene is TRBD1 (5 bases). Germline V gives CDR1 SGDLS, CDR2 YYNGEE. CDR3 size: 16 residues. Trimming removed 3 bases at V and 2 bases at J, with 18 bases between. The CDR3 reads CASSARLQARTYEQYF. The CDR3 DNA reads TGTGCCAGCAGCGCACGTTTACAGGCCCGAACCTACGAGCAGTACTTC.

The chain joins TRBV29-1 to TRBJ2-2; TRBD1 might be the D (6 bases). This CDR3 comprises 12 residues. V was trimmed by 5 bases and J by 8 bases, leaving 12 bases between them. Germline loops: CDR1 SQVTM, CDR2 ANQGSEA. CDR3 loop: CSVIHGTGELFF. CDR3 DNA: TGCAGCGTTATACATGGGACAGGGGAGCTGTTTTTT.

There are many counts of this clonotype. The gene calls are TRBV20-1 and TRBJ2-4; 12 bases are a match to TRBD2. Germline V gene data show CDR1 as DFQATT and CDR2 as SNEGSKA (reference sequence). Germline trimming cut 1 base from V and 3 bases from J; bases unmatched to any gene: 7. The CDR3 totals 17 residues. CDR3 protein: CSARAGTSGSYKNIQYF. As DNA, the CDR3 is TGCAGTGCTAGAGCAGGGACTAGCGGGTCCTACAAAAACATTCAGTACTTC.

The CDR3: CASSLSRGGELFF. CDR3 nucleotides: TGTGCCAGCAGTTTATCGCGGGGAGGGGAGCTGTTTTTT. The rearrangement links TRBV27 to TRBJ2-2; tentative D call: TRBD2 (6 bases). Germline V gene data show CDR1 as MNHEY and CDR2 as SMNVEV (reference sequence). This CDR3 region has 13 residues. V gave up 0 bases and J gave up 8 bases, with 7 bases separating them.